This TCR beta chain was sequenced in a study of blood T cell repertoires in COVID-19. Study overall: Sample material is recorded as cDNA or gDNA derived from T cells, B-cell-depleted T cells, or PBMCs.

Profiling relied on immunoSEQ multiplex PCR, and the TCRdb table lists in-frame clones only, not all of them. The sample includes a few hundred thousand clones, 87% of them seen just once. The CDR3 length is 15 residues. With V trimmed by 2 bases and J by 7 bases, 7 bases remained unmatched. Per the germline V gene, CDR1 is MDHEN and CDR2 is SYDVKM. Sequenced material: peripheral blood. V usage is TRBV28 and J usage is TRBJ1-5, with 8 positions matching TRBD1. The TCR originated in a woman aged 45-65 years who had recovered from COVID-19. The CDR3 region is CASSLRRGQGQPQHF. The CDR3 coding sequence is TGTGCCAGCAGTTTACGCAGGGGGCAGGGACAGCCCCAGCATTTT.